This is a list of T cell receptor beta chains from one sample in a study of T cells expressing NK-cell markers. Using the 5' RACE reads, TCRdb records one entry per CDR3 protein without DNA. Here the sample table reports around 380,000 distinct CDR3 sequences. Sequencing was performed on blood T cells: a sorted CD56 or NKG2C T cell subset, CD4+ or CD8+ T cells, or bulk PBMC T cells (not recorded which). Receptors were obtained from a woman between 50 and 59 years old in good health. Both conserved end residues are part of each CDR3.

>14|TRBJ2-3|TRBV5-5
CASSLIRGRDTQYF
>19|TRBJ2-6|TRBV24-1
CATSDAAGTGPSGANVLTF
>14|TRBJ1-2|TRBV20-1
CSAKPGAGDYGYTF
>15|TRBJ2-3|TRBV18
CASSPPAVSTDTQYF
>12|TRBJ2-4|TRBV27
CASRAGLNIQYF
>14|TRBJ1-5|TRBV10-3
CAISPEQGIQPQHF
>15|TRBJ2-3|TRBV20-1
CSATSALAGADTQYF
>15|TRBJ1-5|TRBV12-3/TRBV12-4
CASSLGGTGNQPQHF
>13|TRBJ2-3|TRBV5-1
CASRALPGGTQYF
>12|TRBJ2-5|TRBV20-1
CSASSRGETQYF
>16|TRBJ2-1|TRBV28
CASSLRDLAGEDEQFF
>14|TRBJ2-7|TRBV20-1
CSASPKGRDSEQYF
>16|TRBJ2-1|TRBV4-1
CASSQRTSGRAFEQFF
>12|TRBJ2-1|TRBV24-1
CATSDASREQFF
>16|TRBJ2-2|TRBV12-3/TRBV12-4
CASTRTHGSGTGELFF
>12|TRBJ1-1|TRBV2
CASTGENTEAFF
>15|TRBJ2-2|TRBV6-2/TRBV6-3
CASSYARVNTGELFF
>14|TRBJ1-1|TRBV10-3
CAISLSDRIIGAFF
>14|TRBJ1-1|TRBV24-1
CATSDTSGSPEAFF
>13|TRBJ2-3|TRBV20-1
CSARVGRGDTQYF
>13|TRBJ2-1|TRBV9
CASSYSLDSVPFF
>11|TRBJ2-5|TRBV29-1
CSVELAGVSYF
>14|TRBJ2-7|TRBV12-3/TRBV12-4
CASTPRQGRDEQYF
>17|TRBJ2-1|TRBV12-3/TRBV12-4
CASSSWLLAGGNNEQFF
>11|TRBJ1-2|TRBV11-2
CASSFRDGYTF
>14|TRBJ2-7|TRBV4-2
CASSREAGRDEQYF
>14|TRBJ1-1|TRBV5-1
CASRRDRVVGEAFF
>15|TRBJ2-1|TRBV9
CASSVGVTSNNEQFF
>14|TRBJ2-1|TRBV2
CASGGRESYNEQFF
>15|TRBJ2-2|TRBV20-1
CSARDSTSGTGELFF
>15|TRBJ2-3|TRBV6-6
CASSKSGSSTDTQYF
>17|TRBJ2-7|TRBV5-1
CASSSETSAFRSYEQYF
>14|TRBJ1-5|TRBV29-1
CSVIIQGTNQPQHF
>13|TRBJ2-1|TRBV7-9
CASSGGRGDEQFF
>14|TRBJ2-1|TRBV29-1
CSVPGLAAYNEQFF
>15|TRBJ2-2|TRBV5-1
CASSPYEGGTGELFF
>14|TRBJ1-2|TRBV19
CASSIPGQNYGYTF
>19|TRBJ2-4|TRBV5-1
CASSLNPAGTGGSGHIQYF
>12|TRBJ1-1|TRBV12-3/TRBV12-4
CATQDGNTEAFF
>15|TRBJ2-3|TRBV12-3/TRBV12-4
CASSFGQGVSDTQYF
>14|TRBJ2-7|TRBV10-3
CAITHKAGVYEQYF
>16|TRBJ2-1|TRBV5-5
CASSRNRVPSGNEQFF
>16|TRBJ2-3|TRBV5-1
CASSFPLSGVTDTQYF
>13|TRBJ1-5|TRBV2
CASSGGGVQPQHF
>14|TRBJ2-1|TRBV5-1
CATRFLGPGNEQFF
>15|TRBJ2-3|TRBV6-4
CASRLSAGGTDTQYF
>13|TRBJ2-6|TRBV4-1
CASSRRDSNVLTF
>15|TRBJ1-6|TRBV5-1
CASSTEGVSTSPLHF
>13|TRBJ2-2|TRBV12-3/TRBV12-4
CASKPYGAGELFF
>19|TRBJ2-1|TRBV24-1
CATSDSGTSGDRSYNEQFF
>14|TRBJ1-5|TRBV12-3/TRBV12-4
CASSRDRGFQPQHF
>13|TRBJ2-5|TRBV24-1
CATTEGGGETQYF
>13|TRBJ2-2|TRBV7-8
CASTPQSTGELFF
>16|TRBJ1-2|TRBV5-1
CASSLLWQGADYGYTF
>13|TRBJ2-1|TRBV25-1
CASSGQGLGEQFF
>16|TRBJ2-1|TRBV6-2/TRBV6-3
CASSYSIGGSYNEQFF
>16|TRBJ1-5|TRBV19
CASSIISGQGNQPQHF
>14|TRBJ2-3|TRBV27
CASSFSRETDTQYF
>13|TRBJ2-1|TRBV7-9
CASSIPGADEQFF